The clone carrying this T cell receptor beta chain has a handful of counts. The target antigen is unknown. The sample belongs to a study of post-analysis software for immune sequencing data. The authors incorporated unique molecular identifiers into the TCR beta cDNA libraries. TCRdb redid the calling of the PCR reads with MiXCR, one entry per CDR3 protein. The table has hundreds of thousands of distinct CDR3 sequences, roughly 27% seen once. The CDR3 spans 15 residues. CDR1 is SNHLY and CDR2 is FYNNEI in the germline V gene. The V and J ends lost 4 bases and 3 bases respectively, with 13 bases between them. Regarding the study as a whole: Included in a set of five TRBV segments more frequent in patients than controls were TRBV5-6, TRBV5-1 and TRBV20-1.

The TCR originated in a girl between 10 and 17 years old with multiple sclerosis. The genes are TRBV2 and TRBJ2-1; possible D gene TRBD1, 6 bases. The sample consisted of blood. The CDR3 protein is CASSATGKFYNEQFF. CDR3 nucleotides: TGTGCCAGCAGTGCCACAGGGAAATTCTACAATGAGCAGTTCTTC.